Presented here are 15 T cell receptor beta chains from one specimen sequenced in a study of blood T cells in healthy people across ages. The second PCR ran about 7 to 12 cycles with a sample-barcoded 5' primer and J-beta primers. TCRdb analysed the 5' RACE reads with MiXCR anew, one entry per CDR3 protein. The sample comprises around 1,000,000 distinct CDR3 sequences, around two fifths of which are singletons, and under 15% rests with the top ten. Sequenced sample: blood. These receptors came from a man aged 18 to 35 in good health.

This clonotype was detected a few times. The chain combines TRBV29-1 with TRBJ1-1; 9 bases align to TRBD1. Germline V gives CDR1 SQVTM, CDR2 ANQGSEA. The CDR3 runs to 12 residues. V trimming: 4 bases; J trimming: 9 bases; junction bases outside the gene matches: 6. In DNA form, the CDR3 reads TGCAGCGTTGCCCGGACAGGGGAGAAAGCTTTCTTT. Translating it yields CSVARTGEKAFF.

J is TRBJ1-1 and V is TRBV20-1; D might be TRBD1 (6 bases). CDR3 length equals 14 residues. Germline CDR1 is DFQATT and CDR2 is SNEGSKA (reference sequence). V lost 3 bases, J lost 4 bases, and 15 bases lay in between. The CDR3 region is CSARHAGEGTEAFF. The CDR3, as DNA: TGCAGTGCTAGGCACGCAGGGGAGGGCACTGAAGCTTTCTTT.

This clonotype was found once. The DNA for the CDR3 is TGTGCCAGCAGCCCGACGGGGGATCTTTCGAATTCACCCCTCCACTTT. It specifies CASSPTGDLSNSPLHF. This chain uses TRBV27 with TRBJ1-6; D may be TRBD1 (5 bases). CDR1 MNHEY and CDR2 SMNVEV come from the germline V gene (reference sequence). The CDR3 has 16 residues. With 6 bases removed from V and 7 bases from J, the gap between germline ends came to 19 bases.

This clonotype was counted many times. The J gene is TRBJ2-5, the V gene TRBV6-2 or TRBV6-3; D possibly corresponds to TRBD1 (6 bases). Germline V gives CDR1 MNHEY, CDR2 SVGEGT. The CDR3 runs to 13 residues. Trimming shortened V by 5 bases and J by 4 bases, and 11 bases separated the two germline ends. This CDR3 is CASSLPQGETQYF. The DNA of the CDR3 is TGTGCCAGCAGTCTCCCACAGGGAGAGACCCAGTACTTC.

This clonotype has only a few counts. The genes are TRBV20-1 and TRBJ2-4; 8 nucleotides align to TRBD1. The J call is uncertain, as TRBJ2-7 better fits the DNA end. This CDR3 region has 15 residues. Germline V lookup: CDR1 DFQATT, CDR2 SNEGSKA (reference sequence). The CDR3 sequence: CSARAPDRDGYEQYF. The CDR3 DNA sequence: TGCAGTGCTAGAGCCCCGGACAGGGATGGATACGAGCAGTACTTC.

This clonotype has just a few counts. This chain joins TRBV4-3 and TRBJ1-5, with D maybe TRBD1 (5 bases). Looked up from germline, CDR1 is LGHNA and CDR2 is YSLEER. Trimming shortened V by 2 bases and J by 3 bases, and 23 bases separated the two germline ends. The CDR3 is made up of 19 amino acids. The CDR3 DNA sequence: TGCGCCAGCAGCCAATTTTTGGGTTCGGCAGGGACTTTCAATCAGCCCCAGCATTTT. Translating gives CASSQFLGSAGTFNQPQHF.

The chain links TRBV2 to TRBJ1-2; the D is unclear. Trimming pared 1 base from V and 5 bases from J, leaving 8 bases between. The CDR3 has 13 residues. Per germline, CDR1 SNHLY and CDR2 FYNNEI. The CDR3 nucleotides are TGTGCCAGCAGTGAAGGTCACAGTTATGGCTACACCTTC. Translated: CASSEGHSYGYTF.

The table lists this clonotype with a few counts. The V call is TRBV6-2 or TRBV6-3, the J call TRBJ1-2; 7 bases align to TRBD1. J was trimmed by 4 bases and V by 6 bases; bases with no gene match: 5. The CDR3 has 13 amino acids. From germline, CDR1 is MNHEY and CDR2 SVGEGT. CDR3 protein: CASRRQGVYGYTF. Written as DNA, the CDR3 is TGTGCCAGCAGGAGACAGGGTGTCTATGGCTACACCTTC.

CDR3 region: CASRPTGRNYGYTF. As DNA, the CDR3 is TGTGCCAGCAGGCCAACGGGACGGAACTATGGCTACACCTTC. This chain joins TRBV12-3 or TRBV12-4 and TRBJ1-2; a possible D gene is TRBD1 (5 bases). This CDR3 has 14 residues. Trimming shortened V by 6 bases and J by 2 bases, and 13 bases separated the two germline ends.

This clonotype was seen only once. The V call is TRBV4-3, the J call TRBJ1-4, with a weak D call TRBD1 (5 bases). V shed 2 bases and J shed 3 bases, with 10 bases lying between them. The CDR3 is 15 amino acids. Germline CDR1 and CDR2: LGHNA and YSLEER. The CDR3 DNA sequence: TGCGCCAGCAGCCAAAAAGGGGATCCTAATGAAAAACTGTTTTTT. Translation: CASSQKGDPNEKLFF.

This clonotype has only a few counts. The chain has TRBV12-3 or TRBV12-4 and TRBJ2-7; perhaps D is TRBD1 or TRBD2 (5 bases each). The CDR3 is made up of 15 amino acids. V lost 0 bases to trimming and J lost 4 bases, with 13 bases between them. The CDR3 nucleotides are TGTGCCAGCAGTTTAGCGTCGGGACCTGGGTACGAGCAGTACTTC. Its protein product is CASSLASGPGYEQYF.

This chain links TRBV4-3 with TRBJ2-1, with D unclear. Germline V gene lookup returns CDR1 LGHNA and CDR2 YSLEER. The V gene lost 0 bases and the J gene lost 1 base, with 10 bases spanning the gap. The CDR3 sequence is 16 residues long. The DNA of the CDR3 is TGCGCCAGCAGCCAAGATGGCCAGGTATCCTACAATGAGCAGTTCTTC. Encoded protein: CASSQDGQVSYNEQFF.

CDR3 DNA sequence: TGTGCCAGCAGTCCCGGGACAGGGCTTAGCGCGGTTTTCTACGAGCAGTACTTC. Translated: CASSPGTGLSAVFYEQYF. This chain links TRBV28 with TRBJ2-4; 9 bases are a match to TRBD1. The DNA end is more similar to TRBJ2-7, so the J call may be wrong. From germline, CDR1 is MDHEN and CDR2 SYDVKM. This CDR3 has 18 amino acids.

The chain is built from TRBV12-3 or TRBV12-4 and TRBJ2-1; 12 nucleotides match TRBD1. This CDR3 comprises 18 residues. The V gene end was trimmed by 1 base and the J gene end by 4 bases; junction bases not matched to a gene: 8. Here the CDR3 reads CASSLVAGQGAGYNEQFF. As DNA, the CDR3 is TGTGCCAGCAGTTTAGTCGCGGGACAGGGGGCGGGATACAATGAGCAGTTCTTC.

This clonotype was counted a few times. The V and J genes are TRBV7-2 and TRBJ2-3; 9 positions agree with TRBD1. V lost 5 bases to trimming and J lost 8 bases; unmatched junction nucleotides: 5. Germline CDR1 is SGHTA and CDR2 is FQGNSA. The CDR3 has 13 amino acids. DNA of the CDR3: TGTGCCAGCAGCCCTCAGGGACAGGGTACGCAGTATTTT. This encodes CASSPQGQGTQYF.